This T cell receptor (beta chain) was profiled in a study of blood T cell repertoires in COVID-19 (dated by TCRdb to the early 2020s). About the full investigation: Samples covering the acute and convalescent phases of COVID-19 were provided by collaborators in the United States, Italy and Spain. Sample metadata almost always included a de-identified subject ID, COVID-19 status, age in years and sex. Samples were obtained from the ongoing ImmuneRACE study (first 160 participants) and from 1,254 subjects provided by 6 global collaborators. The prospective study material was composed of cDNA or gDNA derived from T cells, B-cell-depleted T cells, or PBMCs. The repertoires were released in a freely available public database intended as a resource for research on the immune response to SARS-CoV-2. HLA class I and class II types, where available, came from metadata supplied by the sample provider rather than from assay-based typing. Deeply sampled blood TCRbeta repertoires from subjects exposed to, actively infected with, or recovered from COVID-19 were included in the dataset.

With regard to this clone: It lacks a known antigen. Qualities for individual bases were not recorded, and no much larger clone is one base off.

The immunoSEQ Assay, a bias-controlled multiplex PCR, was used to amplify TCRbeta CDR3 regions from genomic DNA. Concerning the study's data processing: Nucleated cell counts per sample were estimated from amplification of reference gene primers within the assay. To quantify the absolute abundance of each unique TCRbeta CDR3 rearrangement, sequence reads were collapsed and filtered. For each sample, productive Simpson clonality was calculated as the square root of Simpson's diversity index across productive rearrangements. This immuneACCESS table, as held by TCRdb, lists in-frame sequences with V and J called but not all clones. Of the missing ones, under half trace to an unresolved V gene in checked studies; the others have no known cause. The V and J calls and the clone size are those of that table, but D and trimming were determined from the DNA. A total of 210,000 or so clones appear in this sample, 84% of them only once. The ten largest clones add up to 4.5% to 6% of the sample.

Collaborating institutions collected whole blood in K2EDTA tubes following their own protocols. For TCRbeta analysis, collaborator samples were shipped as frozen whole blood, as isolated PBMCs, or as DNA extracted from either sample type. The germline V gene encodes CDR1 SGHAT and CDR2 FQNNGV. V is reduced by 3 bases and J by 6 bases, leaving a spacing of 16 bases between them. The CDR3 has 15 amino acids, counting the end cysteine and phenylalanine. Just CDR3 DNA is preserved here, 45 bases in frame from base 1. Points the paper makes about the study in general: Clinical and demographic metadata were provided uncurated, with the amount varying by source and participant.

The chain links TRBV11-2 with TRBJ2-3; the D gene is perhaps TRBD2, from 7 matching bases. The TCR originated in a woman in her 70s with active or convalescent COVID-19. Sequenced sample: peripheral blood. The CDR3 protein is CASSFGGGVADTQYF. Read as DNA, the sequence is TGTGCCAGCAGCTTCGGCGGGGGCGTCGCGGATACGCAGTATTTT.